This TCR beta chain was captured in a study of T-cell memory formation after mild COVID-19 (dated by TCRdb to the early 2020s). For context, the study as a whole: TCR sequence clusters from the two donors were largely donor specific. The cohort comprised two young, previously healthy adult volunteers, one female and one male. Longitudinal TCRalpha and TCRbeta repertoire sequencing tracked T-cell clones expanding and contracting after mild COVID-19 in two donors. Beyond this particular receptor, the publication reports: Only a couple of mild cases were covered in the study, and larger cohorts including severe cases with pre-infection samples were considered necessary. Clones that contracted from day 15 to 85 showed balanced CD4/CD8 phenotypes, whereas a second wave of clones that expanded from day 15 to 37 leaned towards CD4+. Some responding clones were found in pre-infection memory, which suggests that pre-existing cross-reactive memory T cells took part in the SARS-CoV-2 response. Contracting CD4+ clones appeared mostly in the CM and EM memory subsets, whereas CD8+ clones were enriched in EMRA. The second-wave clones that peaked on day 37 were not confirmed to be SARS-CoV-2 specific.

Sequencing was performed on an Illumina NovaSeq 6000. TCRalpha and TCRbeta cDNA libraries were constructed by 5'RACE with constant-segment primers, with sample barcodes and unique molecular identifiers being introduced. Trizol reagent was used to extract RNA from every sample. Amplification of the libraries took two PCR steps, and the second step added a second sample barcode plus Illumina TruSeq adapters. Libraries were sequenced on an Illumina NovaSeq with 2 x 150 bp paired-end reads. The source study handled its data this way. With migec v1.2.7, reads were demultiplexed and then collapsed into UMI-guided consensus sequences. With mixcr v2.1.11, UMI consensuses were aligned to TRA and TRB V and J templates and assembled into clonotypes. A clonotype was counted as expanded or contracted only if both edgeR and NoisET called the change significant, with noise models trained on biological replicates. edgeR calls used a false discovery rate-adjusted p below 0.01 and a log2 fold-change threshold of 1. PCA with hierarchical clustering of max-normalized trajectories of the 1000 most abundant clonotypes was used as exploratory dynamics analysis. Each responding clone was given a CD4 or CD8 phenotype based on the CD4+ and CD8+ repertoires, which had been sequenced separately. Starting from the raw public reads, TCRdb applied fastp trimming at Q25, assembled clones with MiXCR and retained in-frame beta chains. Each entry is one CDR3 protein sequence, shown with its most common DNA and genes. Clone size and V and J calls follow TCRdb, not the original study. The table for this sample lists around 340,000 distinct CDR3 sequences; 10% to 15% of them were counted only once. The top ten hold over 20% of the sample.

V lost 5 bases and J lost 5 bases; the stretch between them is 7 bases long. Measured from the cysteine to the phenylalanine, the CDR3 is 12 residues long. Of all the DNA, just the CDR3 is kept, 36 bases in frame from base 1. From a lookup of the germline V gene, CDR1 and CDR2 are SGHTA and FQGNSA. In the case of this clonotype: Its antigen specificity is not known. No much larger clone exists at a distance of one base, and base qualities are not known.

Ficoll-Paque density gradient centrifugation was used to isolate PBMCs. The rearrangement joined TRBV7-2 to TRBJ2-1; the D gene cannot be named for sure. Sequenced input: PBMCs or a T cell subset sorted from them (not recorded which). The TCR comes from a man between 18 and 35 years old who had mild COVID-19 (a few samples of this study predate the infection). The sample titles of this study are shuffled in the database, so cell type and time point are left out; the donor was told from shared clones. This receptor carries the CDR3 CASSTYNNEQFF. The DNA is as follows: TGTGCCAGCAGCACCTATAACAATGAGCAGTTCTTC.